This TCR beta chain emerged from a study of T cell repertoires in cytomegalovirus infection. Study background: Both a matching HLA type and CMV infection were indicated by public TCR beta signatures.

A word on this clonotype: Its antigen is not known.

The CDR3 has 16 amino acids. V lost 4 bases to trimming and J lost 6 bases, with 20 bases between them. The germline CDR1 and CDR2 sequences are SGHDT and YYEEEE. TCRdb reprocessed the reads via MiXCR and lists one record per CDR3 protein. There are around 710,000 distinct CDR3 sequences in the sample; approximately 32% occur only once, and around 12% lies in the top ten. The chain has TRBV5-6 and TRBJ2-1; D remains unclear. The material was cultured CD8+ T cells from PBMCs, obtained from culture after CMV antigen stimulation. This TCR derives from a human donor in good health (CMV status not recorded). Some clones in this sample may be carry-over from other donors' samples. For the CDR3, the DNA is TGTGCCAGCAGCCTGTTTTGGACCCCTTATTTCAATGAGCAGTTCTTC. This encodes CASSLFWTPYFNEQFF.